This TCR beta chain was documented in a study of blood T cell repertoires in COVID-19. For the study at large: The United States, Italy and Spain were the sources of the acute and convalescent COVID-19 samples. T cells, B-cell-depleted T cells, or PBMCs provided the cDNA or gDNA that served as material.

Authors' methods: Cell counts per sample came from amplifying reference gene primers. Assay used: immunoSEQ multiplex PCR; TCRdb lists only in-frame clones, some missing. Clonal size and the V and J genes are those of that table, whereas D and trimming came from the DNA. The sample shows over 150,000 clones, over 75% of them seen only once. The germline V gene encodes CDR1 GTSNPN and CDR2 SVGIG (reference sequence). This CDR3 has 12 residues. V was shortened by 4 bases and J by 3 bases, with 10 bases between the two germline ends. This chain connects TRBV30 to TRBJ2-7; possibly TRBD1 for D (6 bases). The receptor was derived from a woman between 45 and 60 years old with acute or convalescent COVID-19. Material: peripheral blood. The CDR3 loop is CAWTAQGYEQYF. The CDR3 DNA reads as TGTGCCTGGACCGCACAGGGCTACGAGCAGTACTTC.